This is a list of T cell receptor beta chains from one sample in a study of cytomegalovirus exposure and HLA in healthy donors. This table comes from immunoSEQ multiplex PCR, and its TCRdb copy is limited to in-frame clones, with some not included. Of approximately 130,000 clones in the sample, 82% were seen once. Sample: PBMCs. These receptors were taken from a boy aged 5-17 years in good health and CMV-seronegative. Each CDR3 is given with its conserved first and last residue. The D gene is left open where the match is weak. The size field is filled for only some rows; it gives once, few, many or a size class.

clone size: -; V gene: TRBV14; J gene: TRBJ2-2; D gene: -; CDR3 DNA: TGTGCCAGCAGCCAAGAACTAGCCGGGGAGCTGTTTTTT; CDR3 protein: CASSQELAGELFF
clone size: -; V gene: TRBV2; J gene: TRBJ2-1; D gene: TRBD2; CDR3 DNA: TGTGCCAGCAATCGTATAGCGGGGAACCTCGGTGAGCAGTTCTTC; CDR3 protein: CASNRIAGNLGEQFF
clone size: -; V gene: TRBV29-1; J gene: TRBJ1-2; D gene: TRBD1; CDR3 DNA: TGCAGCGCCGGACAGGCAAGGAGCTACACCTTC; CDR3 protein: CSAGQARSYTF
clone size: -; V gene: TRBV2; J gene: TRBJ2-7; D gene: -; CDR3 DNA: TGTGCCAGCACCACAAGACAGGTTTACGAGCAGTACTTC; CDR3 protein: CASTTRQVYEQYF
clone size: -; V gene: TRBV7-8; J gene: TRBJ1-2; D gene: -; CDR3 DNA: TGTGCCAGCAGCTTCACGGGGTTCGGTGGCTACACCTTC; CDR3 protein: CASSFTGFGGYTF
clone size: -; V gene: TRBV5-5; J gene: TRBJ2-3; D gene: -; CDR3 DNA: TGTGCCAGCAGCCTGCTAAACACAGATACGCAGTATTTT; CDR3 protein: CASSLLNTDTQYF
clone size: -; V gene: TRBV30; J gene: TRBJ2-1; D gene: -; CDR3 DNA: TGTGCCTGGAGTTGGGATCAGGGATACAATGAGCAGTTCTTC; CDR3 protein: CAWSWDQGYNEQFF
clone size: -; V gene: TRBV5-5; J gene: TRBJ1-5; D gene: TRBD1; CDR3 DNA: TGTGCCAGCAGCTTGGGGGACAGGGCCAGGGCCCAGCATTTT; CDR3 protein: CASSLGDRARAQHF
clone size: -; V gene: TRBV28; J gene: TRBJ1-1; D gene: -; CDR3 DNA: TGTGCCAGCAGTTTCCCCGCGGGGGGGTACACTGAAGCTTTCTTT; CDR3 protein: CASSFPAGGYTEAFF
clone size: -; V gene: TRBV7-9; J gene: TRBJ2-7; D gene: -; CDR3 DNA: TGTGCCAGCAGCTCTAACAGGGATCTCGAGCAGTACTTC; CDR3 protein: CASSSNRDLEQYF
clone size: -; V gene: TRBV2; J gene: TRBJ2-2; D gene: TRBD2; CDR3 DNA: TGTGCCAGCAGGGGCCGGGGACTAGCGGGAGGATCCGGGGAGCTGTTTTTT; CDR3 protein: CASRGRGLAGGSGELFF
clone size: -; V gene: TRBV19; J gene: TRBJ1-5; D gene: -; CDR3 DNA: TGTGCCAGTAGTATAGGGCCCCAGCCCCAGCATTTT; CDR3 protein: CASSIGPQPQHF
clone size: -; V gene: TRBV15; J gene: TRBJ1-5; D gene: -; CDR3 DNA: TGTGCCACCAGCAGAGATATGGGGCTCCAGCCCCAGCATTTT; CDR3 protein: CATSRDMGLQPQHF
clone size: once; V gene: TRBV4-3; J gene: TRBJ2-1; D gene: TRBD2; CDR3 DNA: TGCGCCAGCAGCCAACGCGCTAGCGGGACCCACAATGAGCAGTTCTTC; CDR3 protein: CASSQRASGTHNEQFF
clone size: -; V gene: TRBV2; J gene: TRBJ2-1; D gene: TRBD2; CDR3 DNA: TGTGCCAGCAGGGCACTAGCGGGAGGGCTCGAGCAGTTCTTC; CDR3 protein: CASRALAGGLEQFF
clone size: -; V gene: TRBV4-3; J gene: TRBJ2-7; D gene: TRBD2; CDR3 DNA: TGCGCCAGCAGCCAAGAAGGGACTAACCTTCGGCACGAGCAGTACTTC; CDR3 protein: CASSQEGTNLRHEQYF
clone size: -; V gene: TRBV18; J gene: TRBJ2-3; D gene: -; CDR3 DNA: TGTGCCAGCTCACTAATTCATGAGAGCACAGATACGCAGTATTTT; CDR3 protein: CASSLIHESTDTQYF
clone size: -; V gene: TRBV7-2; J gene: TRBJ2-7; D gene: -; CDR3 DNA: TGTGCCAGCAGCTTAGCGTCCAGGGATTACTACGAGCAGTACTTC; CDR3 protein: CASSLASRDYYEQYF
clone size: -; V gene: TRBV11-3; J gene: TRBJ2-3; D gene: -; CDR3 DNA: TGTGCCAGCAGCTACGGGTCCCCACAGGACACAGATACGCAGTATTTT; CDR3 protein: CASSYGSPQDTDTQYF
clone size: few; V gene: TRBV4-1; J gene: TRBJ2-6; D gene: -; CDR3 DNA: TGCGCCAGCAGCCAAGAATACTTGTTATCCTTCTCTGGGGCCAACGTCCTGACTTTC; CDR3 protein: CASSQEYLLSFSGANVLTF
clone size: -; V gene: TRBV6-5; J gene: TRBJ2-7; D gene: -; CDR3 DNA: TGTGCCAGCACCCCCTCCGGGGTCTCCTACGAGCAGTACTTC; CDR3 protein: CASTPSGVSYEQYF
clone size: -; V gene: TRBV27; J gene: TRBJ2-7; D gene: -; CDR3 DNA: TGTGCCAGCAGTCCCCGAGGAAGTGGGTACGAGCAGTACTTC; CDR3 protein: CASSPRGSGYEQYF
clone size: -; V gene: TRBV5-1; J gene: TRBJ1-4; D gene: -; CDR3 DNA: TGCGCCAGCAGCTTGGAGGGTTCGGGGAGAGGAGAAAAACTGTTTTTT; CDR3 protein: CASSLEGSGRGEKLFF
clone size: -; V gene: TRBV10-3; J gene: TRBJ1-3; D gene: TRBD1; CDR3 DNA: TGTGCCACCCTGGACAGGGCTTTTGGAAACACCATATATTTT; CDR3 protein: CATLDRAFGNTIYF
clone size: -; V gene: TRBV11-1; J gene: TRBJ2-6; D gene: -; CDR3 DNA: TGTGCCAGCAGCGATACCTTAGCGGCTGGGGCCAACGTCCTGACTTTC; CDR3 protein: CASSDTLAAGANVLTF
clone size: -; V gene: TRBV4-3; J gene: TRBJ2-5; D gene: TRBD2; CDR3 DNA: TGCGCCAGCAGCCAAGATATTCGGACTAGCGGGAAAGAGACCCAGTACTTC; CDR3 protein: CASSQDIRTSGKETQYF
clone size: -; V gene: TRBV29-1; J gene: TRBJ2-7; D gene: -; CDR3 DNA: TGCAGCGTTGAAGAATTTGACAGCCTCGGGGGCGAGCAGTACTTC; CDR3 protein: CSVEEFDSLGGEQYF